This T cell receptor beta chain appears in the sequencing data of a study of CD8 T cells in Susac syndrome. The RNA, roughly 0.45 to 1 ug, was put through reverse transcription using random hexamers. TCRdb re-called the immunoSEQ multiplex PCR reads with MiXCR, one entry per CDR3 protein. The sample includes about 250,000 distinct CDR3 sequences, 93% of them seen just once. Germline CDR1 reads MNHEY; CDR2 reads SVGAGI. V lost 6 bases and J 4 bases, leaving 9 bases between the germline ends. The CDR3 is 12 residues long. The V call is TRBV6-5, the J call TRBJ1-2; no clear D. This receptor was taken from a human donor with multiple sclerosis. What was sequenced was CD4+ T cells from PBMCs. In DNA, the CDR3 is TGTGCCAGCAGGGCGCCTGGCTATGGCTACACCTTC. Translated, it gives CASRAPGYGYTF.